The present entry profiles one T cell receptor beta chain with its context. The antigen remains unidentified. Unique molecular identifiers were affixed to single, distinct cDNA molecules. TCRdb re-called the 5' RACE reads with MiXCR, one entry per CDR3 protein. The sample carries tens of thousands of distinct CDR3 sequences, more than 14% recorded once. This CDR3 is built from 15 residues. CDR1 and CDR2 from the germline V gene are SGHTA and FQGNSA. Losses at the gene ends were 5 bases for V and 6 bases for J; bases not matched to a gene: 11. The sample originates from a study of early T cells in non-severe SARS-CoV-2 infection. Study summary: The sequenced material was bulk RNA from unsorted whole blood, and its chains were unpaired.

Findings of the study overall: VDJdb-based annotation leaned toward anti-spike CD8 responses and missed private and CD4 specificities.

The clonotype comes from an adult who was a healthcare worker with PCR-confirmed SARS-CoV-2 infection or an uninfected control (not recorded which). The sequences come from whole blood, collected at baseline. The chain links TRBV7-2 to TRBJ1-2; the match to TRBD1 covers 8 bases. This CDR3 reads CASSADGTGYNGYTF. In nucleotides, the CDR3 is TGTGCCAGCAGCGCAGACGGGACAGGTTATAATGGCTACACCTTC.